These T cell receptor beta chains were read from a single sample in a study of CD8 T cells in Susac syndrome. TCRdb re-derived calls from the immunoSEQ multiplex PCR reads in MiXCR, one entry per CDR3 protein. This sample has around 200,000 distinct CDR3 sequences, with approximately 95% found just once. The sequencing sample was made of CD4+ T cells from PBMCs. The receptors were sampled from a human donor in good health. CDR3s include the opening cysteine and the closing phenylalanine or tryptophan. The order of the fields is D gene, V gene, clone size, J gene, CDR3 length, CDR3 DNA, CDR3 protein. D genes are given only for firm matches. The listing skips clone size in some rows; elsewhere it reads once, few, many or a size class.

d_call: NA; v_call: TRBV7-9; clone_size: NA; j_call: TRBJ1-2; cdr3_length: 14; cdr3_nt: TGTGCCAGCAGTCCCGACGGAGCTAACTATGGCTACACCTTC; cdr3_aa: CASSPDGANYGYTF
d_call: NA; v_call: TRBV29-1; clone_size: NA; j_call: TRBJ2-7; cdr3_length: 12; cdr3_nt: TGCAGCGTTGAGGTCAGCCCGGGGGAGCAGTACTTC; cdr3_aa: CSVEVSPGEQYF
d_call: NA; v_call: TRBV29-1; clone_size: NA; j_call: TRBJ1-3; cdr3_length: 14; cdr3_nt: TGCAGCGTATCCGGGAGAATCTCTGGAAACACCATATATTTT; cdr3_aa: CSVSGRISGNTIYF
d_call: NA; v_call: TRBV2; clone_size: once; j_call: TRBJ2-3; cdr3_length: 13; cdr3_nt: TGTGCCAGCAGTGACGGCTGGCGAGATACGCAGTATTTT; cdr3_aa: CASSDGWRDTQYF
d_call: TRBD1; v_call: TRBV7-9; clone_size: NA; j_call: TRBJ2-1; cdr3_length: 18; cdr3_nt: TGTGCCAGCAGCTTACTTTCAGGGGGACGCAGCTCCTACAATGAGCAGTTCTTC; cdr3_aa: CASSLLSGGRSSYNEQFF
d_call: NA; v_call: TRBV23-1; clone_size: NA; j_call: TRBJ1-1; cdr3_length: 20; cdr3_nt: TGCGCCAGCAGTCAATCGCCCACCCCCACACGGGTGGGGATGAACACTGAAGCTTTCTTT; cdr3_aa: CASSQSPTPTRVGMNTEAFF
d_call: NA; v_call: TRBV4-3; clone_size: once; j_call: TRBJ2-7; cdr3_length: 15; cdr3_nt: TGCGCCAGCAGCCGAGGGACGGTGAGCTCCTACGAGCAGTACTTC; cdr3_aa: CASSRGTVSSYEQYF
d_call: NA; v_call: TRBV4-3; clone_size: NA; j_call: TRBJ2-7; cdr3_length: 14; cdr3_nt: TGCGCCAGCAGCCAAGCTGACAGCCGCTACGAGCAGTACTTC; cdr3_aa: CASSQADSRYEQYF
d_call: NA; v_call: TRBV27; clone_size: NA; j_call: TRBJ2-2; cdr3_length: 14; cdr3_nt: TGTGCCAGCAGTTTATCGTACCGGGCCGGGGAGCTGTTTTTT; cdr3_aa: CASSLSYRAGELFF
d_call: NA; v_call: TRBV9; clone_size: NA; j_call: TRBJ1-2; cdr3_length: 16; cdr3_nt: TGTGCCAGCAGCTCCCAGAGGGGCAGGGCTAACTATGGCTACACCTTC; cdr3_aa: CASSSQRGRANYGYTF
d_call: TRBD2; v_call: TRBV25-1; clone_size: NA; j_call: TRBJ2-3; cdr3_length: 14; cdr3_nt: TGTGCCAGCAGTGAATATGTGGGGGGGTATACGCAGTATTTT; cdr3_aa: CASSEYVGGYTQYF
d_call: TRBD1; v_call: TRBV3-1; clone_size: NA; j_call: TRBJ1-5; cdr3_length: 17; cdr3_nt: TGTGCCAGCAGCCAAGATCCTCTTGGGACAGCAAATCAGCCCCAGCATTTT; cdr3_aa: CASSQDPLGTANQPQHF
d_call: NA; v_call: TRBV7-2; clone_size: NA; j_call: TRBJ2-5; cdr3_length: 14; cdr3_nt: TGTGCCAGCAGCGGAGGGAGTGCGCAAGAGACCCAGTACTTC; cdr3_aa: CASSGGSAQETQYF
d_call: NA; v_call: TRBV2; clone_size: NA; j_call: TRBJ2-1; cdr3_length: 13; cdr3_nt: TGTGCCAGCAGTGAATTTGTCCCAAATGAGCAGTTCTTC; cdr3_aa: CASSEFVPNEQFF
d_call: NA; v_call: TRBV6-4; clone_size: NA; j_call: TRBJ1-1; cdr3_length: 13; cdr3_nt: TGTGCCAGCAGTATGACAGGGAACACTGAAGCTTTCTTT; cdr3_aa: CASSMTGNTEAFF
d_call: NA; v_call: TRBV18; clone_size: NA; j_call: TRBJ2-3; cdr3_length: 16; cdr3_nt: TGTGCCAGCTCACCTCCAAAAAGTCGGAGCACAGATACGCAGTATTTT; cdr3_aa: CASSPPKSRSTDTQYF
d_call: NA; v_call: TRBV18; clone_size: NA; j_call: TRBJ2-3; cdr3_length: 14; cdr3_nt: TGTGCCAGCTCACCTGCGCGAAGCACAGATACGCAGTATTTT; cdr3_aa: CASSPARSTDTQYF
d_call: NA; v_call: TRBV29-1; clone_size: NA; j_call: TRBJ2-6; cdr3_length: 15; cdr3_nt: TGCAGCGTTGTTCCGGGGAGCTCTGGGGCCAACGTCCTGACTTTC; cdr3_aa: CSVVPGSSGANVLTF
d_call: TRBD2; v_call: TRBV2; clone_size: NA; j_call: TRBJ2-5; cdr3_length: 16; cdr3_nt: TGTGCCAGCAGTTCCCGGACTAGCGGGAGCGTTGAGACCCAGTACTTC; cdr3_aa: CASSSRTSGSVETQYF
d_call: NA; v_call: TRBV29-1; clone_size: NA; j_call: TRBJ1-2; cdr3_length: 13; cdr3_nt: TGCAGCGTTGCCCAGTCATCGTTCTATGGCTACACCTTC; cdr3_aa: CSVAQSSFYGYTF
d_call: NA; v_call: TRBV5-1; clone_size: NA; j_call: TRBJ2-5; cdr3_length: 13; cdr3_nt: TGCGCCAGCAGCCCGGAGTTCCAAGAGACCCAGTACTTC; cdr3_aa: CASSPEFQETQYF
d_call: TRBD1; v_call: TRBV20-1; clone_size: NA; j_call: TRBJ2-5; cdr3_length: 14; cdr3_nt: TGCAGTGCTAGATTCCCGGACAGGGGAGAGACCCAGTACTTC; cdr3_aa: CSARFPDRGETQYF
d_call: NA; v_call: TRBV29-1; clone_size: NA; j_call: TRBJ1-1; cdr3_length: 14; cdr3_nt: TGCAGCGTTGTCTTATCGGGGCGGCGGGCTGAAGCTTTCTTT; cdr3_aa: CSVVLSGRRAEAFF
d_call: NA; v_call: TRBV18; clone_size: NA; j_call: TRBJ2-7; cdr3_length: 13; cdr3_nt: TGTGCCAGCTCACCTTCCGTTGGATACGAGCAGTACTTC; cdr3_aa: CASSPSVGYEQYF
d_call: TRBD1; v_call: TRBV27; clone_size: NA; j_call: TRBJ1-6; cdr3_length: 16; cdr3_nt: TGTGCCAGCAGTTACATTAGTGGCAGGGGGAATTCACCCCTCCACTTT; cdr3_aa: CASSYISGRGNSPLHF
d_call: TRBD1; v_call: TRBV28; clone_size: NA; j_call: TRBJ1-2; cdr3_length: 11; cdr3_nt: TGTGCCGCAAGGACAGGAATTGGCTACACCTTC; cdr3_aa: CAARTGIGYTF
d_call: NA; v_call: TRBV19; clone_size: NA; j_call: TRBJ1-2; cdr3_length: 11; cdr3_nt: TGTGCCAGTAGTAACATCGATGGCTACACCTTC; cdr3_aa: CASSNIDGYTF
d_call: NA; v_call: TRBV7-2; clone_size: NA; j_call: TRBJ2-3; cdr3_length: 15; cdr3_nt: TGTGCCAGCAGCTTCTATGGGACTGACACAGATACGCAGTATTTT; cdr3_aa: CASSFYGTDTDTQYF
d_call: TRBD1; v_call: TRBV28; clone_size: NA; j_call: TRBJ1-1; cdr3_length: 15; cdr3_nt: TGTGCCAGCAGCCTATGGGACAGGCTGAACACTGAAGCTTTCTTT; cdr3_aa: CASSLWDRLNTEAFF
d_call: NA; v_call: TRBV23-1; clone_size: NA; j_call: TRBJ1-3; cdr3_length: 14; cdr3_nt: TGCGCCAGCAGCCCGGGAGCTCGCCTCGACACCATATATTTT; cdr3_aa: CASSPGARLDTIYF
d_call: NA; v_call: TRBV7-9; clone_size: once; j_call: TRBJ2-4; cdr3_length: 16; cdr3_nt: TGTGCCAGCAGCTTGCTGACGGGGGCTGGCAAAAACATTCAGTACTTC; cdr3_aa: CASSLLTGAGKNIQYF
d_call: NA; v_call: TRBV13; clone_size: NA; j_call: TRBJ2-7; cdr3_length: 13; cdr3_nt: TGTGCCAGCAGCTTAGTTGACAGCTACGAGCAGTACTTC; cdr3_aa: CASSLVDSYEQYF
d_call: TRBD2; v_call: TRBV20-1; clone_size: NA; j_call: TRBJ2-1; cdr3_length: 14; cdr3_nt: TGCAGTGCTGCCGGGACTAGCGGTCACAATGAGCAGTTCTTC; cdr3_aa: CSAAGTSGHNEQFF
d_call: NA; v_call: TRBV28; clone_size: NA; j_call: TRBJ1-1; cdr3_length: 11; cdr3_nt: TGTGCCAGCAGTTGGAACACTGAAGCTTTCTTT; cdr3_aa: CASSWNTEAFF
d_call: NA; v_call: TRBV9; clone_size: NA; j_call: TRBJ2-3; cdr3_length: 14; cdr3_nt: TGTGCCAGCAGCGCGGGACGGGACACAGATACGCAGTATTTT; cdr3_aa: CASSAGRDTDTQYF
d_call: TRBD1; v_call: TRBV20-1; clone_size: NA; j_call: TRBJ2-1; cdr3_length: 15; cdr3_nt: TGCAGTGCTAGAGATCCGACAGGGTGGGGAGATGAGCAGTTCTTC; cdr3_aa: CSARDPTGWGDEQFF
d_call: TRBD1; v_call: TRBV2; clone_size: NA; j_call: TRBJ2-2; cdr3_length: 14; cdr3_nt: TGTGCCAGCAGAACAGGGGGCAACACCGGGGAGCTGTTTTTT; cdr3_aa: CASRTGGNTGELFF
d_call: TRBD1; v_call: TRBV29-1; clone_size: NA; j_call: TRBJ2-5; cdr3_length: 14; cdr3_nt: TGCAGCGTTGCCCAAACAGGGGGCTCAGAGACCCAGTACTTC; cdr3_aa: CSVAQTGGSETQYF
d_call: NA; v_call: TRBV18; clone_size: NA; j_call: TRBJ1-4; cdr3_length: 14; cdr3_nt: TGTGCCAGCTCACCATTACAGGGTGAAGAAAAACTGTTTTTT; cdr3_aa: CASSPLQGEEKLFF
d_call: TRBD1; v_call: TRBV20-1; clone_size: NA; j_call: TRBJ1-1; cdr3_length: 12; cdr3_nt: TGCAGTGCCACACAGGGGGCGACTGAAGCTTTCTTT; cdr3_aa: CSATQGATEAFF
d_call: NA; v_call: TRBV11-2; clone_size: NA; j_call: TRBJ2-3; cdr3_length: 16; cdr3_nt: TGTGCCAGCAGCTTATCGGCGGGACAGCGCACAGATACGCAGTATTTT; cdr3_aa: CASSLSAGQRTDTQYF
d_call: NA; v_call: TRBV20-1; clone_size: NA; j_call: TRBJ1-1; cdr3_length: 16; cdr3_nt: TGCAGTGCTAGAGGTGGGCAGGCTGATGAGAACACTGAAGCTTTCTTT; cdr3_aa: CSARGGQADENTEAFF
d_call: NA; v_call: TRBV27; clone_size: NA; j_call: TRBJ2-5; cdr3_length: 14; cdr3_nt: TGTGCCAGCAGTTTATTGACAGCGCTCGGGACCCAGTACTTC; cdr3_aa: CASSLLTALGTQYF
d_call: TRBD1; v_call: TRBV28; clone_size: NA; j_call: TRBJ2-7; cdr3_length: 12; cdr3_nt: TGTGCCAGCAGTCAGTACAGGGGGCCTCCCGACTTC; cdr3_aa: CASSQYRGPPDF
d_call: TRBD2; v_call: TRBV29-1; clone_size: once; j_call: TRBJ2-7; cdr3_length: 12; cdr3_nt: TGCAGCGTTGCTGGGGGGGCCTACGAGCAGTACTTC; cdr3_aa: CSVAGGAYEQYF
d_call: NA; v_call: TRBV2; clone_size: NA; j_call: TRBJ2-1; cdr3_length: 13; cdr3_nt: TGTGCCAGCAAGGGACGGGCCTACAATGAGCAGTTCTTC; cdr3_aa: CASKGRAYNEQFF
d_call: TRBD2; v_call: TRBV20-1; clone_size: NA; j_call: TRBJ2-1; cdr3_length: 15; cdr3_nt: TGCAGTGCCCCTGTCGTAGCGGGATCCTACAATGAGCAGTTCTTC; cdr3_aa: CSAPVVAGSYNEQFF
d_call: NA; v_call: TRBV30; clone_size: once; j_call: TRBJ1-2; cdr3_length: 12; cdr3_nt: TGTGCCTGGAGCCCACGGGGGTATGGCTACACCTTC; cdr3_aa: CAWSPRGYGYTF